The 26 T cell receptor beta chains given below trace back to one sample, sequenced in a study of cytomegalovirus exposure and HLA in healthy donors (dated by TCRdb to about 2017). The method was the immunoSEQ multiplex PCR assay. For the multiplex PCR, a mixture combining 60 forward primers for TCR Vbeta segments and 13 reverse primers for TCR Jbeta segments was used. The immuneACCESS repertoire file appears here via TCRdb, limited to in-frame rearrangements. These files lack a portion of the clones; in checked studies, under half of the deficit traces to unresolved V genes, and the cause of the others is not known. The sample contains roughly 100,000 clones, approximately 12% of them found a single time. In total, the top ten clones hold roughly 16% of the sample. Input material: PBMCs. These receptors came from a middle-aged man in good health and CMV-seropositive.

The chain's CDR3 is CSANRGTEAFF. For the CDR3, the DNA is TGCAGTGCCAATCGGGGCACTGAAGCTTTCTTT. V gene TRBV20-1 combines with J gene TRBJ1-1; D ambiguous. From germline, CDR1 is DFQATT and CDR2 SNEGSKA (reference sequence). The CDR3 runs to 11 residues. V was pared by 6 bases and J by 4 bases, with 9 bases between.

This clone was recorded a few times. The V gene is TRBV15, the J gene TRBJ1-1; 9 bases match TRBD1. This CDR3 is built from 13 residues. Germline trimming cut 10 bases from V and 4 bases from J; bases unmatched to any gene: 7. Germline V gene lookup returns CDR1 LNHNV and CDR2 YYDKDF (reference sequence). The CDR3 region has the DNA TGTGCCAGCACCACAGGGGGCGTCACTGAAGCTTTCTTT. The encoded protein is CASTTGGVTEAFF.

This chain uses TRBV30 with TRBJ1-4; 12 bases map to TRBD1. After removal of 5 bases from V and 0 bases from J, the junction contained 4 bases not matched to a gene. This CDR3 region has 16 residues. Germline CDR1 GTSNPN, CDR2 SVGIG (reference sequence). The CDR3 nucleotides are TGTGCCTGGGAGGGACAGGGGGCTGCAACTAATGAAAAACTGTTTTTT. Its translation: CAWEGQGAATNEKLFF.

This clone was observed a few times. The chain couples TRBV19 to TRBJ2-3; no firm D call. Germline values: CDR1 LNHDA, CDR2 SQIVND (reference sequence). This CDR3 has 12 residues. Trimming removed 3 bases at V and 3 bases at J, with 4 bases between. CDR3 region: CASSITTDTQYF. The CDR3 coding sequence is TGTGCCAGTAGTATTACAACAGATACGCAGTATTTT.

Only a few counts were recorded for this clone. For the CDR3, the DNA is TGTGCCAGCATACCTAGCGGGAGCTACGAGCAGTACTTC. It is translated as CASIPSGSYEQYF. The chain links TRBV7-8 to TRBJ2-7; TRBD2 aligns across 10 bases. CDR1 and CDR2 from the germline V gene are SGHVS and FQNEAQ. This CDR3 has 13 amino acids. The V gene end was trimmed by 7 bases and the J gene end by 3 bases; junction bases not matched to a gene: 3.

This clone was seen only a few times. The chain is built from TRBV5-6 and TRBJ1-5; 7 positions agree with TRBD1. The trim removed 0 bases at V and 4 bases at J, leaving 4 bases unmatched. Germline values: CDR1 SGHDT, CDR2 YYEEEE. The CDR3 contains 15 residues. The CDR3 reads CASSLAGQRNQPQHF. The CDR3 DNA follows: TGTGCCAGCAGCTTGGCGGGACAGCGGAATCAGCCCCAGCATTTT.

This chain links TRBV5-1 with TRBJ2-5; TRBD2 agrees at 9 bases. Looked up from germline, CDR1 is SGHRS and CDR2 is YFSETQ. The CDR3 sequence is 17 residues long. The J segment lost 1 base and the V segment lost 0 bases, leaving 7 bases of the junction unmatched. The CDR3 loop reads CASSLGFWREGQETQYF. The CDR3 DNA sequence: TGCGCCAGCAGCTTGGGATTTTGGCGGGAGGGCCAAGAGACCCAGTACTTC.

This sequence joins TRBV21-1 and TRBJ2-7; the tabulated D call, TRBD1, remains unverified against the DNA. TRBV21-1 is tagged as a pseudogene. The CDR3 is made up of 14 amino acids. CDR3: CASTIRDRGYEQYF. The CDR3 coding sequence is TGTGCCAGCACAATCCGGGACAGGGGCTACGAGCAGTACTTC.

This chain joins TRBV28 and TRBJ1-1, with unresolved D. The CDR3 covers 14 residues. Germline CDR1 reads MDHEN; CDR2 reads SYDVKM. With 5 bases removed from V and 1 base from J, the gap between germline ends came to 11 bases. The CDR3 coding sequence is TGTGCCAGCAGTCCACTAGTACCGAACACTGAAGCTTTCTTT. This gives the protein CASSPLVPNTEAFF.

This clone was counted between two and nine times. The rearrangement links TRBV28 to TRBJ2-7, with 7 bases identical to TRBD1. Trimming took 3 bases from V and 0 from J; bases not matched to a gene: 14. This CDR3 has 18 amino acids. In germline, CDR1 is MDHEN, CDR2 SYDVKM. CDR3 protein: CASSFSPGDRESSYEQYF. The CDR3 bases are TGTGCCAGCAGTTTTTCCCCCGGAGACAGGGAAAGCTCCTACGAGCAGTACTTC.

This chain links TRBV7-8 with TRBJ1-2; D perhaps matches TRBD1 (5 bases). The CDR3 runs 16 residues. The ends were cut back, 2 bases at V and 3 bases at J, with 16 bases in the middle. Germline assignment: CDR1 SGHVS and CDR2 FQNEAQ. CDR3 loop: CASSLMMTEPYYGYTF. The CDR3 DNA is TGTGCCAGCAGCTTAATGATGACAGAACCCTACTATGGCTACACCTTC.

The V and J genes are TRBV7-9 and TRBJ2-5; possible D gene TRBD2, 6 bases. Germline assignment: CDR1 SEHNR and CDR2 FQNEAQ (reference sequence). This CDR3 comprises 15 residues. The ends were cut back, 5 bases at V and 5 bases at J, with 18 bases in the middle. This CDR3 is CASSRRVSRWETQYF. The CDR3 region has the DNA TGTGCCAGCAGCCGGAGGGTTAGCCGATGGGAGACCCAGTACTTC. Full variable domain (missing parts from reference TRBV7-9 and TRBJ2-5): DTGVSQNPRHKITKRGQNVTFRCDPISEHNRLYWYRQTLGQGPEFLTYFQNEAQLEKSRLLSDRFSAERPKGSFSTLEIQRTEQGDSAMYLCASSRRVSRWETQYFGPGTRLLVL.

V usage is TRBV6-1 and J usage is TRBJ2-1, with 8 bases that match TRBD2. Germline trimming cut 7 bases from V and 7 bases from J; bases unmatched to any gene: 9. Per germline, CDR1 MNHNS and CDR2 SASEGT. This CDR3 spans 14 amino acids. The CDR3 DNA reads as TGTGCCAGCATCTGGACTAGCAGCGGAAATGAGCAGTTCTTC. It specifies CASIWTSSGNEQFF.

The J gene is TRBJ2-7, the V gene TRBV6-5; 10 bases match TRBD2. Germline V gene sequence: CDR1 MNHEY, CDR2 SVGAGI. The junction had 4 bases not matched to a gene; V was cut back by 4 bases and J by 1 base. This CDR3 contains 15 residues. The CDR3, as DNA: TGTGCCAGCAGTTTGACTAGCGGGTTGTCCTACGAGCAGTACTTC. Its translation: CASSLTSGLSYEQYF.

This clone was detected a few times. At one end the junction does not follow the germline gene, possibly because of a read error. The chain combines TRBV5-6 with TRBJ1-2, with TRBD1 as a possible D gene (5 bases). Per the germline V gene, CDR1 is SGHDT and CDR2 is YYEEEE. CDR3 size: 14 residues. The CDR3 DNA sequence: TGTGCCAGCAGCTTAGGCCCAGATCATCAGGGCTACCCCTTC. This translates into CASSLGPDHQGYPF.

The rearrangement joins TRBV27 to TRBJ1-5, with D unclear. Trimming cost V 3 bases and J 5 bases, with 8 bases left between them. This CDR3 spans 13 amino acids. Germline lookup yields CDR1 MNHEY and CDR2 SMNVEV (reference sequence). CDR3 protein: CASSLKEYQPQHF. CDR3 sequence (DNA): TGTGCCAGCAGTTTGAAGGAGTATCAGCCCCAGCATTTT.

The chain has TRBV6-6 and TRBJ2-3; 7 nucleotides match TRBD1. In germline, CDR1 is MNHNY, CDR2 SVGAGI (reference sequence). The CDR3 extends over 15 amino acids. V dropped 5 bases and J dropped 0; count of bases not matched to a gene: 5. In DNA form, the CDR3 reads TGTGCCAGCAGTGTGGGACAGTTTAGCACAGATACGCAGTATTTT. It codes for CASSVGQFSTDTQYF.

The chain links TRBV5-6 to TRBJ2-1, with TRBD2 identical over 13 bases. Germline-derived CDR1 and CDR2 are SGHDT and YYEEEE. There are 18 residues in the CDR3. J lost 15 bases, V lost 2 bases, and 20 bases had no gene match. CDR3 sequence reads: CASSLRGLGLAGKGWRFF. The CDR3 DNA reads as TGTGCCAGCAGCTTACGGGGGTTGGGACTAGCGGGAAAAGGATGGCGGTTCTTC.

This clone showed up just a few times. This chain uses TRBV5-1 with TRBJ2-5; 8 bases are shared with TRBD2. The CDR3 is 15 residues long. CDR1 and CDR2 from the germline V gene are SGHRS and YFSETQ. V was pared by 0 bases and J by 4 bases, with 5 bases of the junction left unmatched. In DNA form, the CDR3 reads TGCGCCAGCAGCTTGGCGGGACTAGTGAGAGAGACCCAGTACTTC. It translates to CASSLAGLVRETQYF.

The J gene is TRBJ2-1, the V gene TRBV4-1; TRBD2 aligns across 8 bases. This CDR3 region has 15 residues. Losses at the gene ends were 2 bases for V and 9 bases for J; bases not matched to a gene: 9. Germline lookup yields CDR1 MGHRA and CDR2 YSYEKL. CDR3 residues: CASSQPARTSSEQFF. As DNA, the CDR3 is TGCGCCAGCAGCCAACCAGCCCGGACTAGCAGTGAGCAGTTCTTC.

V gene TRBV5-1 combines with J gene TRBJ2-5; D not certain. The CDR3 has 12 residues. Germline loops: CDR1 SGHRS, CDR2 YFSETQ. Trimming shortened V by 0 bases and J by 3 bases, and 3 bases separated the two germline ends. The CDR3 region is CASSLGEETQYF. In nucleotides, the CDR3 is TGCGCCAGCAGCTTGGGAGAAGAGACCCAGTACTTC.

As for this clone: This sample also contains other DNA sequences that code for the same CDR3. V usage is TRBV30 and J usage is TRBJ1-5; TRBD1 agrees at 9 bases. The V gene's germline CDR1 is GTSNPN and CDR2 SVGIG (reference sequence). J was trimmed by 9 bases and V by 3 bases; bases with no gene match: 6. This CDR3 spans 13 amino acids. This CDR3 reads CAWSTQGARPQHF. CDR3 in DNA: TGTGCCTGGAGCACACAGGGGGCGCGGCCCCAGCATTTT.

V gene TRBV5-4 combines with J gene TRBJ2-5; D uncertain. Looked up from germline, CDR1 is SGHNT and CDR2 is YYREEE (reference sequence). V lost 1 base and J 5 bases, leaving 9 bases between the germline ends. This CDR3 contains 13 residues. CDR3 in amino acids: CASSLNSLETQYF. The DNA of the CDR3 is TGTGCCAGCAGCTTGAATAGTTTGGAGACCCAGTACTTC.

This clone has just one count. As DNA, the CDR3 is TGTGCCAGTAGTATGGGGTTAGGGAGGGGTGCCGAGCAGTACTTC. It is translated as CASSMGLGRGAEQYF. This chain connects TRBV19 to TRBJ2-7; TRBD2 matches at 7 bases. Germline V lookup: CDR1 LNHDA, CDR2 SQIVND (reference sequence). The CDR3 sequence is 15 residues long. V lost 3 bases to trimming and J lost 6 bases; unmatched junction nucleotides: 11. The full variable domain, rest sourced from reference TRBV19 and TRBJ2-7, is DGGITQSPKYLFRKEGQNVTLSCEQNLNHDAMYWYRQDPGQGLRLIYYSQIVNDFQKGDIAEGYSVSREKKESFPLTVTSAQKNPTAFYLCASSMGLGRGAEQYFGPGTRLTVT.

This CDR3 is CAIQGLPNTGELFF. The CDR3 coding sequence is TGTGCCATCCAGGGACTACCAAACACCGGGGAGCTGTTTTTT. The genes are TRBV10-3 and TRBJ2-2, with 7 bases fitting TRBD2. The CDR3 is 14 residues long. Germline CDR1 reads ENHRY; CDR2 reads SYGVKD. The V segment lost 8 bases and the J segment 2 bases; nucleotides outside the gene matches: 5.

This clone showed up just a few times. This chain links TRBV7-2 with TRBJ2-1; D unresolved. Germline CDR1 reads SGHTA; CDR2 reads FQGNSA. V lost 4 bases and J lost 0, with 13 bases in between. The CDR3 is made up of 16 amino acids. The CDR3 spells CASSSDPRSSYNEQFF. As DNA, the CDR3 is TGTGCCAGCAGCTCAGACCCGCGGAGCTCCTACAATGAGCAGTTCTTC.